Presented here are 29 T cell receptor beta chains from one specimen sequenced in a study of cytomegalovirus exposure and HLA in healthy donors. PCR used 60 Vbeta primers and 13 Jbeta primers. Profiled with immunoSEQ multiplex PCR; TCRdb holds only in-frame clones, not every one. This sample has approximately 180,000 clones; about four fifths occur once, and the top ten carry just under 5%. The sequencing input was PBMCs. Receptors originate from a woman aged 18-29 years in good health and CMV-seropositive.

This chain links TRBV18 with TRBJ1-2, with 8 bases that match TRBD1. This CDR3 spans 14 amino acids. Trimming removed 4 bases from V and 7 bases from J; junction bases left unmatched: 8. CDR1 KGHSH and CDR2 LQKENI come from the germline V gene. The CDR3 loop is CASSQQGGVSGYTF. The DNA of the CDR3 is TGTGCCAGCTCACAACAGGGGGGAGTAAGTGGCTACACCTTC.

There are a few counts of this clone. V gene TRBV11-2 combines with J gene TRBJ1-2; 9 bases are a match to TRBD1. Germline V gives CDR1 SGHAT, CDR2 FQNNGV. The CDR3 is 15 amino acids. V shed 3 bases and J 2 bases; nucleotides not matched to a gene: 4. The CDR3 DNA sequence: TGTGCCAGCAGCTTGCGTGGACAGGGGAACTATGGCTACACCTTC. Translation gives CASSLRGQGNYGYTF.

The rearrangement joins TRBV6-8 to TRBJ1-1; a possible D gene is TRBD1 (5 bases). V was clipped by 2 bases and J by 0 bases, with 13 bases between them. This CDR3 spans 16 amino acids. The germline CDR1 and CDR2 sequences are MNHGY and SAAAGT. As DNA, the CDR3 is TGTGCCAGCAGTTACGGGGCGTTAGACCTGAACACTGAAGCTTTCTTT. Its translation: CASSYGALDLNTEAFF.

The chain has TRBV7-9 and TRBJ2-2; D is perhaps TRBD1 (5 bases). CDR1 is SEHNR and CDR2 is FQNEAQ in the germline V gene (reference sequence). The CDR3 is 14 amino acids. V was cut by 5 bases and J by 1 base, with 8 bases left in between. The CDR3, as DNA: TGTGCCAGCAGCCCCAGGGAGAACACCGGGGAGCTGTTTTTT. Its protein is CASSPRENTGELFF.

V gene TRBV6-5 combines with J gene TRBJ2-7; 8 bases are shared with TRBD1. V gave up 7 bases and J gave up 0 bases; unmatched junction bases: 2. The CDR3 is 13 amino acids. CDR1 and CDR2 (germline): MNHEY, SVGAGI. DNA of the CDR3: TGTGCCAGCACTGGACAGGGCTCCTACGAGCAGTACTTC. Translation: CASTGQGSYEQYF.

This rearrangement joins TRBV29-1 to TRBJ2-1; 7 bases fit TRBD1. J lost 3 bases, V lost 7 bases, and 9 bases had no gene match. The CDR3 loop spans 14 amino acids. Germline V gene sequence: CDR1 SQVTM, CDR2 ANQGSEA. The CDR3 DNA follows: TGCAGCGCTCCCCCGGGACAGAACTACAATGAGCAGTTCTTC. The encoded protein is CSAPPGQNYNEQFF.

In its sample, this clone was seen once. This chain connects TRBV4-3 to TRBJ2-7, with 11 bases that match TRBD1. This CDR3 is built from 15 residues. J was trimmed by 2 bases and V by 3 bases; bases with no gene match: 3. The germline V gene encodes CDR1 LGHNA and CDR2 YSLEER. CDR3 DNA: TGCGCCAGCAGCCAGGGACAGGGGGGAACCTACGAGCAGTACTTC. Protein product: CASSQGQGGTYEQYF.

The V gene is TRBV7-8, the J gene TRBJ2-5; 9 nucleotides agree with TRBD2. With V trimmed by 1 base and J by 3 bases, 6 bases remained unmatched. The CDR3 has 16 residues. Germline V lookup: CDR1 SGHVS, CDR2 FQNEAQ. The CDR3: CASSLVLAGSKETQYF. CDR3 DNA sequence: TGTGCCAGCAGCTTAGTCCTAGCGGGGAGTAAAGAGACCCAGTACTTC.

The rearrangement links TRBV6-5 to TRBJ2-1; 12 positions match TRBD2. Trimming removed 6 bases from V and 7 bases from J; junction bases left unmatched: 7. Germline-derived CDR1 and CDR2 are MNHEY and SVGAGI. The CDR3 is 15 amino acids. CDR3 protein: CASSRTSGGWNEQFF. In nucleotides, the CDR3 is TGTGCCAGCAGCCGTACTAGCGGGGGGTGGAATGAGCAGTTCTTC.

CDR3: CASSPPTSTDTQYF. The CDR3 nucleotides are TGTGCCAGCTCACCACCGACTAGCACAGATACGCAGTATTTT. The chain has TRBV18 and TRBJ2-3; D is unclear. V was shortened by 0 bases and J by 0 bases, with 4 bases between the two germline ends. CDR1 is KGHSH and CDR2 is LQKENI in the germline V gene. This CDR3 spans 14 amino acids. Complete variable domain (other parts from reference TRBV18 and TRBJ2-3): NAGVMQNPRHLVRRRGQEARLRCSPMKGHSHVYWYRQLPEEGLKFMVYLQKENIIDESGMPKERFSAEFPKEGPSILRIQQVVRGDSAAYFCASSPPTSTDTQYFGPGTRLTVL.

V and J are TRBV19 and TRBJ1-6; a weak D match, TRBD1 (6 bases). The CDR3 loop spans 16 amino acids. In germline, CDR1 is LNHDA, CDR2 SQIVND (reference sequence). V lost 6 bases and J lost 3, with 15 bases in between. The CDR3 region is CASRLDSAHYNSPLHF. For the CDR3, the DNA is TGTGCCAGTAGACTGGACAGTGCTCACTATAATTCACCCCTCCACTTT.

This chain connects TRBV27 to TRBJ1-5; unclear D gene. V lost 4 bases to trimming and J lost 6 bases, with 7 bases between them. Germline V gene sequence: CDR1 MNHEY, CDR2 SMNVEV (reference sequence). This CDR3 region has 12 residues. CDR3 in amino acids: CASSSYGQPQHF. CDR3 sequence (DNA): TGTGCCAGCAGTTCCTACGGTCAGCCCCAGCATTTT.

The chain joins TRBV9 to TRBJ1-1; maybe TRBD1 (5 bases). This CDR3 has 15 residues. CDR1 and CDR2 (germline): SGDLS, YYNGEE. With 4 bases removed from V and 2 bases from J, the gap between germline ends came to 15 bases. The CDR3 reads CASSFDPGPNTEAFF. The CDR3 bases are TGTGCCAGCAGCTTTGACCCAGGGCCTAACACTGAAGCTTTCTTT.

The chain is built from TRBV2 and TRBJ1-6; tentatively, D is TRBD1 (6 bases). The CDR3 spans 15 residues. Germline CDR1 reads SNHLY; CDR2 reads FYNNEI. V lost 6 bases, J lost 9 bases, and 18 bases lay in between. The CDR3 DNA reads TGTGCCAGCAGCTCCGAGGGGGGGAGAAGTTCACCCCTCCACTTT. Its protein product is CASSSEGGRSSPLHF.

The rearrangement links TRBV27 to TRBJ2-1, with 8 bases fitting TRBD2. The CDR3 covers 14 residues. Trimming removed 4 bases from V and 4 bases from J; junction bases left unmatched: 3. The germline V gene has CDR1 MNHEY and CDR2 SMNVEV (reference sequence). Written as DNA, the CDR3 is TGTGCCAGCAGTTCCCGGGGGGGGTACAATGAGCAGTTCTTC. Translated: CASSSRGGYNEQFF.

The chain combines TRBV11-2 with TRBJ2-5; no clear D gene. V was pared by 3 bases and J by 5 bases, with 10 bases between. Germline CDR1 reads SGHAT; CDR2 reads FQNNGV. CDR3 size: 13 residues. The CDR3 here is CASSFDLGETQYF. The CDR3 nucleotides are TGTGCCAGCAGCTTTGACTTGGGTGAGACCCAGTACTTC.

The J gene is TRBJ1-4, the V gene TRBV5-1; D is uncertain. Looked up from germline, CDR1 is SGHRS and CDR2 is YFSETQ. This CDR3 is 15 amino acids long. Trimming stripped 0 bases from V and 7 bases from J, with 13 bases between. Here the CDR3 reads CASSLARGMAEKLFF. The CDR3 region has the DNA TGCGCCAGCAGCTTGGCCCGAGGGATGGCTGAAAAACTGTTTTTT.

The chain has TRBV7-2 and TRBJ2-6; D not resolved. The V end lost 6 bases, the J end lost 0 bases, and 3 bases lay between the germline ends. Germline values: CDR1 SGHTA, CDR2 FQGNSA. CDR3 length: 13 residues. CDR3 DNA sequence: TGTGCCAGCAGATACTCTGGGGCCAACGTCCTGACTTTC. Translating gives CASRYSGANVLTF.

Concerning this clone itself: One end of the junction varies from germline; a read error may be responsible. The chain uses TRBV2 and TRBJ1-5, with 9 nucleotides matching TRBD1. Germline V lookup: CDR1 SNHLY, CDR2 FYNNEI. This CDR3 region has 12 residues. The CDR3 nucleotides are TGTGCCACCACAGGGGGCAAACAGCCCCAGCATTTT. Its protein is CATTGGKQPQHF.

In this sample, this clone turned up a few times. This rearrangement joins TRBV5-1 to TRBJ1-1; a weak D match, TRBD1 (5 bases). Trimming cost V 1 base and J 6 bases, with 10 bases left between them. The CDR3 covers 13 residues. Germline V gene data show CDR1 as SGHRS and CDR2 as YFSETQ. In DNA, the CDR3 is TGCGCCAGCAGCTTGCTCGGGGGTCCTGAAGCTTTCTTT. It is translated as CASSLLGGPEAFF.

The chain links TRBV7-2 to TRBJ2-7; 7 nucleotides align to TRBD2. Trimming cost V 4 bases and J 5 bases; bases outside gene matches: 8. Germline CDR1 SGHTA, CDR2 FQGNSA. The CDR3 consists of 14 residues. For the CDR3, the DNA is TGTGCCAGCAGCTCCGCAGGGAGGGTGGACGAGCAGTACTTC. Amino acid sequence: CASSSAGRVDEQYF.

This chain connects TRBV5-1 to TRBJ2-5; TRBD1 aligns across 7 bases. Germline loops: CDR1 SGHRS, CDR2 YFSETQ. V was pared by 2 bases and J by 1 base, with 5 bases of the junction left unmatched. The CDR3 runs 15 residues. The CDR3 sequence is CASSFLQGTQETQYF. CDR3 nucleotide sequence: TGCGCCAGCAGCTTCCTACAGGGGACCCAAGAGACCCAGTACTTC.

The CDR3 DNA sequence: TGTGCCAGCAGTGAAGCGCGTCCAGGGGTCGACGAGCAGTACTTC. It is translated as CASSEARPGVDEQYF. The chain has TRBV6-1 and TRBJ2-7; D might be TRBD1 (6 bases). Trimming removed 0 bases at V and 5 bases at J, with 14 bases between. The CDR3 extends over 15 amino acids. Per the germline V gene, CDR1 is MNHNS and CDR2 is SASEGT.

This chain joins TRBV30 and TRBJ2-7; D gene uncertain. Germline CDR1 GTSNPN, CDR2 SVGIG (reference sequence). The CDR3 length is 12 residues. V was shortened by 3 bases and J by 4 bases, with 10 bases between the two germline ends. CDR3 in DNA: TGTGCCTGGAGCCTAGGAGCTTACGAGCAGTACTTC. Translation gives CAWSLGAYEQYF.

The V call is TRBV10-3, the J call TRBJ1-5, with D unclear. The length of the CDR3 is 13 residues. V lost 11 bases to trimming and J lost 3 bases, with 14 bases between them. Germline loops: CDR1 ENHRY, CDR2 SYGVKD. The CDR3, as DNA: TGTGCCTCTAGAGAGGTCCACAATCAGCCCCAGCATTTT. It yields the protein CASREVHNQPQHF.

V gene TRBV7-9 combines with J gene TRBJ2-3; D might be TRBD1 (6 bases). Trimming shortened V by 5 bases and J by 1 base, and 19 bases separated the two germline ends. This CDR3 contains 17 residues. Germline values: CDR1 SEHNR, CDR2 FQNEAQ (reference sequence). The CDR3 DNA is TGTGCCAGCAGCCCGTACCGGGACACCGCGGGCACAGATACGCAGTATTTT. Its protein is CASSPYRDTAGTDTQYF. Looking up the rest from reference TRBV7-9 and TRBJ2-3 gives the full variable domain: DTGVSQNPRHKITKRGQNVTFRCDPISEHNRLYWYRQTLGQGPEFLTYFQNEAQLEKSRLLSDRFSAERPKGSFSTLEIQRTEQGDSAMYLCASSPYRDTAGTDTQYFGPGTRLTVL.

This chain connects TRBV23-1 to TRBJ1-5; a possible D gene is TRBD1 (6 bases). TRBV23-1 counts as an open reading frame of uncertain function. Trimming removed 8 bases at V and 2 bases at J, with 13 bases between. This CDR3 region has 14 residues. CDR3 residues: CASGRGPRNQPQHF. In DNA form, the CDR3 reads TGCGCCAGCGGCAGGGGCCCGCGCAATCAGCCCCAGCATTTT.

CDR3 amino acids: CASSFLAGQPHYEQYF. The CDR3 region has the DNA TGTGCCAGCAGCTTTTTGGCGGGCCAGCCCCATTACGAGCAGTACTTC. The chain combines TRBV7-9 with TRBJ2-7, with D perhaps matching TRBD2 (5 bases). This CDR3 region has 16 residues. Germline CDR1 reads SEHNR; CDR2 reads FQNEAQ (reference sequence). V was trimmed by 3 bases and J by 4 bases, leaving 19 bases between them.

V is TRBV11-1 and J is TRBJ2-1; no reliable D call. V was shortened by 7 bases and J by 6 bases, with 7 bases between the two germline ends. Germline V CDR1 and CDR2: SGHAT, FQDESV (reference sequence). This CDR3 has 11 amino acids. CDR3 in amino acids: CASTMRNEQFF. CDR3 DNA sequence: TGTGCCAGCACGATGCGCAATGAGCAGTTCTTC. Full variable domain (rest looked up from reference TRBV11-1 and TRBJ2-1): EAEVAQSPRYKITEKSQAVAFWCDPISGHATLYWYRQILGQGPELLVQFQDESVVDDSQLPKDRFSAERLKGVDSTLKIQPAELGDSAMYLCASTMRNEQFFGPGTRLTVL.